The next 6 T cell receptor beta chains were all read from a single sample in a study of blood T cell repertoires in COVID-19. Measured with immunoSEQ multiplex PCR; TCRdb has only the in-frame clones, and not every one. The sample has some 240,000 clones; approximately 84% are singletons. Sequenced input: PBMCs or T cells enriched from blood (not recorded which). Receptors originate from a woman aged 45 to 65 who had been exposed to COVID-19.

CDR3: CASSQAGAEAFF. The DNA for the CDR3 is TGTGCCAGCAGCCAGGCGGGCGCCGAAGCTTTCTTT. The chain joins TRBV25-1 to TRBJ1-1, with unresolved D. From germline, CDR1 is MGHDK and CDR2 SYGVNS. Trimming shortened V by 6 bases and J by 8 bases, and 13 bases separated the two germline ends. This CDR3 spans 12 amino acids.

This clone was recorded only once. This rearrangement joins TRBV18 to TRBJ1-5, with no clear D. Germline V gene data show CDR1 as KGHSH and CDR2 as LQKENI. The CDR3 totals 13 residues. Deletions cut 3 bases from V and 5 bases from J, with 8 bases between. The CDR3 DNA follows: TGTGCCAGCTCACCGGGCCTGGATCAGCCCCAGCATTTT. Translating gives CASSPGLDQPQHF.

This clone was counted only a few times. This chain links TRBV27 with TRBJ1-2; D gene uncertain. Trimming took off 3 bases at V and 4 bases at J, with 21 bases between the two ends. Per germline, CDR1 MNHEY and CDR2 SMNVEV (reference sequence). CDR3 length: 17 residues. The CDR3 bases are TGTGCCAGCAGTTTGTCGCCCAACCAGAGGCATGGCTATGGCTACACCTTC. As protein: CASSLSPNQRHGYGYTF.

This chain connects TRBV28 to TRBJ2-7; 9 bases fit TRBD1. The CDR3 has 14 residues. CDR1 is MDHEN and CDR2 is SYDVKM in the germline V gene. V was pared by 5 bases and J by 2 bases, with 4 bases of the junction left unmatched. The chain's CDR3 is CASSRQGGTYEQYF. CDR3 DNA sequence: TGTGCCAGCAGTCGACAGGGGGGTACCTACGAGCAGTACTTC. The whole variable domain, remainder taken from reference TRBV28 and TRBJ2-7, is DVKVTQSSRYLVKRTGEKVFLECVQDMDHENMFWYRQDPGLGLRLIYFSYDVKMKEKGDIPEGYSVSREKKERFSLILESASTNQTSMYLCASSRQGGTYEQYFGPGTRLTVT.

The chain couples TRBV11-3 to TRBJ2-2, with D uncertain. This CDR3 spans 12 amino acids. V was cut by 5 bases and J by 7 bases, with 8 bases left in between. Germline lookup yields CDR1 SGHNT and CDR2 YENEEA. The CDR3 sequence is CASSPPSGELFF. The DNA for the CDR3 is TGTGCCAGCAGCCCCCCCAGCGGGGAGCTGTTTTTT. The full variable domain, rest sourced from reference TRBV11-3 and TRBJ2-2, is EAGVVQSPRYKIIEKKQPVAFWCNPISGHNTLYWYLQNLGQGPELLIRYENEEAVDDSQLPKDRFSAERLKGVDSTLKIQPAELGDSAVYLCASSPPSGELFFGEGSRLTVL.

The V and J genes are TRBV2 and TRBJ1-2; the D gene is possibly TRBD1 (5 bases). The CDR3 extends over 14 amino acids. Germline-derived CDR1 and CDR2 are SNHLY and FYNNEI. V was trimmed by 3 bases and J by 0 bases, leaving 8 bases between them. This CDR3 is CASSEGGANYGYTF. The CDR3 region has the DNA TGTGCCAGCAGTGAGGGAGGGGCTAACTATGGCTACACCTTC.